A single sample gave rise to the 29 T cell receptor beta chains below, sequenced in a study of T cell repertoires in cytomegalovirus infection. Using its own MiXCR run on the reads, TCRdb lists one record per CDR3 protein. Among about 440,000 distinct CDR3 sequences listed, roughly a third were seen once. Sequenced material: PBMCs. Receptors were obtained from a human donor in good health (CMV status not recorded). Some clones in this sample may be carry-over from other donors' samples.

The J gene is TRBJ2-1, the V gene TRBV6-5, with TRBD2 matching 7 bases. In germline, CDR1 is MNHEY, CDR2 SVGAGI. The V segment lost 1 base and the J segment 6 bases; nucleotides outside the gene matches: 9. CDR3 size: 16 residues. The CDR3 loop is CASSYWDAGVGNEQFF. The CDR3 bases are TGTGCCAGCAGTTACTGGGATGCGGGGGTAGGCAATGAGCAGTTCTTC.

CDR3 in DNA: TGTGCCAGCAGTTACTCCCCAGGGGCGGGTCCCGACGAGCAGTACTTC. Amino acid sequence: CASSYSPGAGPDEQYF. The V and J genes are TRBV6-6 and TRBJ2-7; the D gene is possibly TRBD1 (6 bases). Germline V gives CDR1 MNHNY, CDR2 SVGAGI (reference sequence). Deletions cut 0 bases from V and 5 bases from J, with 17 bases between. CDR3 length equals 16 residues.

On this clonotype: At one of its ends the junction is not consistent with the germline gene, which may arise from a read error. The chain has TRBV7-8 and TRBJ2-5, with TRBD2 as a possible D gene (5 bases). This CDR3 is 12 amino acids long. Germline V gene lookup returns CDR1 SGHVS and CDR2 FQNEAQ. The chain's CDR3 is CASSLFWETPYF. The CDR3 nucleotides read TGTGCAAGCAGCTTATTTTGGGAGACCCCTTACTTC.

The chain combines TRBV6-2 or TRBV6-3 with TRBJ2-5; 14 bases line up with TRBD2. V shed 5 bases and J 1 base; nucleotides not matched to a gene: 3. Germline V CDR1 and CDR2: MNHEY, SVGEGT. The CDR3 loop spans 16 amino acids. DNA for the CDR3: TGTGCCAGCAGTCACGGGACTAGCGGGGGCCAAGAGACCCAGTACTTC. This gives the protein CASSHGTSGGQETQYF.

There are many counts of this clonotype. The chain carries TRBV18 and TRBJ1-1, with D unresolved. CDR1 and CDR2 (germline): KGHSH, LQKENI. This CDR3 has 13 amino acids. The V and J ends lost 6 bases and 1 base respectively, with 9 bases between them. As DNA, the CDR3 is TGTGCCAGCTCGGTGAAGGGGAACACTGAAGCTTTCTTT. It specifies CASSVKGNTEAFF. Drawing the rest from reference TRBV18 and TRBJ1-1, the complete variable domain is NAGVMQNPRHLVRRRGQEARLRCSPMKGHSHVYWYRQLPEEGLKFMVYLQKENIIDESGMPKERFSAEFPKEGPSILRIQQVVRGDSAAYFCASSVKGNTEAFFGQGTRLTVV.

This clonotype has more than one count but fewer than ten. This rearrangement joins TRBV28 to TRBJ1-2; TRBD1 matches 7 bases. CDR1 and CDR2 from the germline V gene are MDHEN and SYDVKM. V shed 5 bases and J 8 bases; nucleotides not matched to a gene: 8. The CDR3 has 13 amino acids. As DNA, the CDR3 is TGTGCCAGCAGTCTAGGGGGCGCGATAGGCTACACCTTC. Translation gives CASSLGGAIGYTF.

This clonotype was seen a single time. Relative to the germline gene, one junction end is altered; a read error may explain this. J is TRBJ2-1 and V is TRBV7-9; 7 bases map to TRBD2. The CDR3 has 14 residues. From germline, CDR1 is SEHNR and CDR2 FQNEAQ (reference sequence). CDR3 coding DNA: TGTGCCAGCAGCCCCGGGCCAACCCGGGACTACTGCAACTTC. Amino acids: CASSPGPTRDYCNF.

This clonotype was picked up a small number of times. The V call is TRBV4-1, the J call TRBJ2-1, with 14 bases that match TRBD2. Trimming cost V 1 base and J 4 bases; bases outside gene matches: 3. CDR1 and CDR2 from the germline V gene are MGHRA and YSYEKL. The CDR3 length is 17 residues. The CDR3 sequence is CASSQVGLAGVYNEQFF. CDR3 in DNA: TGCGCCAGCAGCCAAGTGGGACTAGCGGGAGTTTACAATGAGCAGTTCTTC.

J is TRBJ2-7 and V is TRBV7-2, with D possibly being TRBD1 or TRBD2 (6 bases each). Looked up from germline, CDR1 is SGHTA and CDR2 is FQGNSA. The CDR3 runs to 15 residues. The germline V and J ends were trimmed by 3 bases and 2 bases, with 14 bases remaining between them. The CDR3 coding sequence is TGTGCCAGCAGCTTTGGGGGGCGGGTTGCCTACGAGCAGTACTTC. This gives the protein CASSFGGRVAYEQYF.

This clonotype was counted many times. The V call is TRBV7-8, the J call TRBJ2-2; the D gene is possibly TRBD1 (5 bases). CDR3 size: 16 residues. The V gene lost 2 bases and the J gene lost 4 bases, with 14 bases spanning the gap. Germline loops: CDR1 SGHVS, CDR2 FQNEAQ. The CDR3 region is CASSLLGAMGTGELFF. The CDR3 DNA is TGTGCCAGCAGCTTACTTGGGGCGATGGGCACCGGGGAGCTGTTTTTT.

With regard to this clonotype: Given the absence of the conserved phenylalanine or tryptophan at the CDR3 end, a read error is likely. The rearrangement joins TRBV5-5 to TRBJ2-1, with D perhaps TRBD1 or TRBD2 (5 bases each). Trimming left V 3 bases short and J 6 bases short, with 7 bases between. The germline V gene has CDR1 SGHKS and CDR2 YYEKEE (reference sequence). The CDR3 loop spans 12 amino acids. In DNA, the CDR3 is TGTGCCAGCAGCTGGGACGTCAATGAGCAGTTCTTA. Protein: CASSWDVNEQFL.

Turning to this clonotype: A read error is likely, as this CDR3 ends without the conserved phenylalanine or tryptophan. V and J are TRBV11-2 and TRBJ1-4; unclear D gene. The CDR3 sequence is 14 residues long. CDR1 and CDR2 from the germline V gene are SGHAT and FQNNGV. V lost 5 bases and J 7 bases, leaving 14 bases between the germline ends. This CDR3 reads CASSPREDSEKLFL. The CDR3 DNA is TGTGCCAGCAGCCCGCGGGAGGATAGTGAAAAACTGTTTTTG.

This clonotype turned up a few times. The chain is built from TRBV6-8 and TRBJ1-1; D not resolved. Trimming left V 6 bases short and J 6 bases short, with 17 bases between. CDR3 length equals 14 residues. Germline CDR1 and CDR2: MNHGY and SAAAGT. CDR3 region: CASSPRELGAEAFF. Here the CDR3 DNA reads TGTGCCAGCAGCCCTCGGGAGTTGGGAGCTGAAGCTTTCTTT.

This clonotype has just a few counts. The chain joins TRBV6-6 to TRBJ1-2, with 12 bases aligning to TRBD1. With 6 bases clipped from V and 4 bases from J, the junction kept 9 bases outside the gene matches. Germline V gene lookup returns CDR1 MNHNY and CDR2 SVGAGI (reference sequence). The CDR3 consists of 16 residues. The CDR3 bases are TGTGCCAGCAGACTGGGACAGGGGGCGCGATCCTATGGCTACACCTTC. It codes for CASRLGQGARSYGYTF.

As for this clonotype: One base away lies a much larger clone, so this may be a sequencing read error. The chain has TRBV6-4 and TRBJ2-3; D unresolved. The CDR3 runs 14 residues. Germline-derived CDR1 and CDR2 are MRHNA and SNTAGT. The CDR3 bases are TGTGCCCGCAGTTACGTCCAGAGCACAGATACGCAGTATTTT. Encoded protein: CARSYVQSTDTQYF.

Details on this clonotype: Compared with germline, one end of the junction differs, possibly owing to a read error. The chain is built from TRBV7-2 and TRBJ2-1; D not resolved. The CDR3 is 14 residues long. Looked up from germline, CDR1 is SGHTA and CDR2 is FQGNSA. The DNA of the CDR3 is TGTGCCAGCAGACCGGGTCTACGCAATAATGAGCATTTCTTC. It is translated as CASRPGLRNNEHFF.

V is TRBV20-1 and J is TRBJ1-5; D remains ambiguous. The CDR3 consists of 14 residues. The ends were cut back, 4 bases at V and 2 bases at J, with 12 bases in the middle. Germline V lookup: CDR1 DFQATT, CDR2 SNEGSKA (reference sequence). CDR3: CSAIVPRGNQPQHF. The DNA of the CDR3 is TGCAGTGCTATCGTCCCCCGGGGCAATCAGCCCCAGCATTTT.

The gene calls are TRBV10-2 and TRBJ1-5; TRBD1 agrees at 7 bases. The CDR3 extends over 14 amino acids. Germline V gene data show CDR1 as WSHSY and CDR2 as SAAADI. Trimming took 4 bases from V and 3 from J; bases not matched to a gene: 3. CDR3 residues: CASSGQGINQPQHF. For the CDR3, the DNA is TGCGCCAGCAGTGGACAGGGAATCAATCAGCCCCAGCATTTT.

This clonotype was counted a few times. The gene calls are TRBV7-8 and TRBJ2-1; 12 nucleotides match TRBD2. Germline CDR1 is SGHVS and CDR2 is FQNEAQ. V shed 1 base, J shed 10 bases, and the junction held 14 bases outside the gene matches. The CDR3 is made up of 18 amino acids. The CDR3 is CASSLGEHPGLAGAEQFF. Here the CDR3 DNA reads TGTGCCAGCAGCTTAGGGGAGCACCCGGGACTAGCGGGCGCAGAGCAGTTCTTC.

In its sample, this clonotype was seen a few times. J is TRBJ2-6 and V is TRBV6-5; 7 bases match TRBD2. V lost 5 bases to trimming and J lost 4 bases; unmatched junction nucleotides: 5. The length of the CDR3 is 15 residues. CDR1 is MNHEY, CDR2 SVGAGI, per germline. The CDR3 protein is CASSRAGSGANVLTF. The CDR3 DNA sequence: TGTGCCAGCAGTAGAGCGGGGTCCGGGGCCAACGTCCTGACTTTC.

The rearrangement joins TRBV20-1 to TRBJ2-7; the match to TRBD2 covers 8 bases. The CDR3 has 15 amino acids. The germline CDR1 and CDR2 sequences are DFQATT and SNEGSKA (reference sequence). The CDR3 DNA is TGCAGGGCGAGGGACGGGACTAGAGATCGCTACGAGCAGTACTTC. Protein sequence: CRARDGTRDRYEQYF.

The rearrangement links TRBV29-1 to TRBJ2-1, with 11 bases that match TRBD2. CDR3 length: 16 amino acids. CDR1 SQVTM and CDR2 ANQGSEA come from the germline V gene. The V gene end was trimmed by 6 bases and the J gene end by 4 bases; junction bases not matched to a gene: 11. The CDR3 nucleotides read TGCAGCGTCCGCGGACTAGCGGGTGCACTATACAATGAGCAGTTCTTC. This translates into CSVRGLAGALYNEQFF.

The rearrangement uses TRBV4-3 and TRBJ2-2, with D perhaps matching TRBD1 (5 bases). Germline V gene sequence: CDR1 LGHNA, CDR2 YSLEER. V was pared by 0 bases and J by 1 base, with 12 bases between. This CDR3 region has 17 residues. CDR3 DNA sequence: TGCGCCAGCAGCCAAGACGTACAGGTCAAGAACACCGGGGAGCTGTTTTTT. This sequence encodes CASSQDVQVKNTGELFF.

The chain employs TRBV5-1 and TRBJ2-7; D might be TRBD1 or TRBD2, each matching 6 bases. Germline loops: CDR1 SGHRS, CDR2 YFSETQ. This CDR3 is built from 14 residues. The V and J ends lost 0 bases and 5 bases respectively, with 12 bases between them. CDR3: CASSLAYGGNEQYF. As DNA, the CDR3 is TGCGCCAGCAGCTTGGCCTACGGGGGCAACGAGCAGTACTTC.

This chain links TRBV2 with TRBJ1-1; D gene uncertain. V lost 4 bases and J 3 bases, leaving 9 bases between the germline ends. The CDR3 loop spans 13 amino acids. Germline values: CDR1 SNHLY, CDR2 FYNNEI. CDR3 sequence reads: CASSVQADTEAFF. The CDR3 DNA follows: TGTGCCAGCAGTGTTCAGGCGGACACTGAAGCTTTCTTT.

This clonotype was seen repeatedly, ten times or more. The V and J genes are TRBV28 and TRBJ1-2; D is unclear. The CDR3 contains 12 residues. V was clipped by 2 bases and J by 7 bases, with 8 bases between them. The V gene's germline CDR1 is MDHEN and CDR2 SYDVKM. CDR3 residues: CASSLKLGGYTF. The CDR3 DNA is TGTGCCAGCAGTTTAAAGCTCGGTGGCTACACCTTC.

The gene calls are TRBV10-3 and TRBJ1-3, with a tentative D call TRBD1 (6 bases). The V end lost 6 bases, the J end lost 2 bases, and 14 bases lay between the germline ends. Germline lookup yields CDR1 ENHRY and CDR2 SYGVKD. The CDR3 length is 15 residues. This CDR3 reads CAIRHLQGTGNTIYF. The DNA of the CDR3 is TGTGCCATCAGACATTTACAGGGCACTGGAAACACCATATATTTT.

The rearrangement uses TRBV7-6 and TRBJ1-3; D is uncertain. Germline V gene data show CDR1 as SGHVS and CDR2 as FNYEAQ. The CDR3 totals 16 residues. The V end lost 1 base, the J end lost 2 bases, and 12 bases lay between the germline ends. The DNA of the CDR3 is TGTGCCAGCAGCTTAGAAGGGTATTGGGCTGGAAACACCATATATTTT. Its translation: CASSLEGYWAGNTIYF.

This clonotype turned up a few times. CDR3 protein: CASSVGGPTDTQYF. The CDR3, as DNA: TGTGCCAGCAGCGTCGGGGGGCCTACAGATACGCAGTATTTT. The chain recombines TRBV9 with TRBJ2-3; D possibly corresponds to TRBD2 (7 bases). The V gene's germline CDR1 is SGDLS and CDR2 YYNGEE. Trimming pared 2 bases from V and 3 bases from J, leaving 10 bases between. The CDR3 loop spans 14 amino acids.